Below are 32 T cell receptor beta chains sequenced from a single sample in a study of blood T cell repertoires in COVID-19. Profiled with immunoSEQ multiplex PCR; TCRdb holds only in-frame clones, not every one. The sample holds 100,000 to 120,000 clones, roughly 80% seen once. Sequencing was done on a sample of peripheral blood. All receptors come from a woman of 80 years or more with acute or convalescent COVID-19.

The chain uses TRBV7-9 and TRBJ1-4; the D gene is possibly TRBD1 (5 bases). V lost 3 bases to trimming and J lost 8 bases, with 10 bases between them. Germline CDR1 is SEHNR and CDR2 is FQNEAQ (reference sequence). CDR3 length equals 13 residues. The CDR3 DNA reads as TGTGCCAGCAGCTTGACAGTAGGGGAAAAACTGTTTTTT. This sequence encodes CASSLTVGEKLFF. Complete variable domain (other parts from reference TRBV7-9 and TRBJ1-4): DTGVSQNPRHKITKRGQNVTFRCDPISEHNRLYWYRQTLGQGPEFLTYFQNEAQLEKSRLLSDRFSAERPKGSFSTLEIQRTEQGDSAMYLCASSLTVGEKLFFGSGTQLSVL.

This clone was recorded only once. This chain uses TRBV13 with TRBJ2-7; 7 bases are a match to TRBD1. The junction had 3 bases not matched to a gene; V was cut back by 3 bases and J by 1 base. The CDR3 covers 14 residues. Per germline, CDR1 PRHDT and CDR2 FYEKMQ (reference sequence). The CDR3 DNA follows: TGTGCCAGCAGCTTCAAGGGACAGTCCTACGAGCAGTACTTC. Translating gives CASSFKGQSYEQYF.

The chain links TRBV2 to TRBJ2-7; D gene uncertain. There are 12 residues in the CDR3. V was clipped by 6 bases and J by 0 bases, with 6 bases between them. CDR1 SNHLY and CDR2 FYNNEI come from the germline V gene. The DNA of the CDR3 is TGTGCCAGCAGGGGCATCTCCTACGAGCAGTACTTC. Its translation: CASRGISYEQYF.

The CDR3 coding sequence is TGTGCCAGCAGCGGACAGGGGGCGCTCGGCTATGGCTACACCTTC. This translates into CASSGQGALGYGYTF. The chain couples TRBV9 to TRBJ1-2, with TRBD1 identical over 10 bases. Germline-derived CDR1 and CDR2 are SGDLS and YYNGEE. CDR3 length equals 15 residues. The J segment lost 4 bases and the V segment lost 3 bases, leaving 6 bases of the junction unmatched.

This chain connects TRBV27 to TRBJ2-3; TRBD1 agrees at 8 bases. Per the germline V gene, CDR1 is MNHEY and CDR2 is SMNVEV (reference sequence). The CDR3 is made up of 14 amino acids. V lost 8 bases, J lost 2 bases, and 6 bases stayed unmatched. DNA of the CDR3: TGTGCCAGCGTCCGGACAGGGAACACAGATACGCAGTATTTT. It yields the protein CASVRTGNTDTQYF.

V is TRBV6-2 or TRBV6-3 and J is TRBJ1-2; the D gene is possibly TRBD1 (6 bases). Germline CDR1 and CDR2: MNHEY and SVGEGT. This CDR3 spans 17 amino acids. Trimming cost V 1 base and J 3 bases, with 18 bases left between them. The CDR3 here is CASSYFDTGIVDYGYTF. As DNA, the CDR3 is TGTGCCAGCAGTTACTTCGACACAGGGATCGTGGACTATGGCTACACCTTC.

V is TRBV9 and J is TRBJ2-7, with a tentative D call TRBD1 (6 bases). V shed 0 bases and J shed 2 bases, with 12 bases lying between them. Germline CDR1 is SGDLS and CDR2 is YYNGEE. This CDR3 has 15 amino acids. Here the CDR3 DNA reads TGTGCCAGCAGCGTAGGGCCAGGGGTTACCTACGAGCAGTACTTC. This gives the protein CASSVGPGVTYEQYF.

This chain uses TRBV7-9 with TRBJ2-1; TRBD2 matches 10 bases. The CDR3 is 15 amino acids. CDR1 is SEHNR, CDR2 FQNEAQ, per germline (reference sequence). The V segment lost 4 bases and the J segment 7 bases; nucleotides outside the gene matches: 7. The CDR3 DNA sequence: TGTGCCAGCAGCTCCAGCGGGAGGGCCGGAAATGAGCAGTTCTTC. This codes for CASSSSGRAGNEQFF.

This chain connects TRBV27 to TRBJ1-5, with TRBD1 identical over 7 bases. The CDR3 totals 15 residues. Germline CDR1 is MNHEY and CDR2 is SMNVEV (reference sequence). Trimming cost V 3 bases and J 1 base; bases outside gene matches: 3. The chain's CDR3 is CASSFSDRSNQPQHF. The CDR3 DNA sequence: TGTGCCAGCAGTTTCTCGGACAGGAGCAATCAGCCCCAGCATTTT.

The chain employs TRBV7-9 and TRBJ1-6; D unclear. The CDR3 covers 14 residues. V was shortened by 1 base and J by 11 bases, with 12 bases between the two germline ends. CDR1 is SEHNR and CDR2 is FQNEAQ in the germline V gene (reference sequence). CDR3 sequence: CASSLDIAGTPLHF. The DNA for the CDR3 is TGTGCCAGCAGCTTAGATATCGCGGGGACACCCCTCCACTTT.

CDR3 amino acids: CASSLRAGADTQYF. Written as DNA, the CDR3 is TGTGCCAGCAGCTTGAGGGCGGGAGCAGATACGCAGTATTTT. This chain links TRBV5-5 with TRBJ2-3; TRBD2 agrees at 7 bases. CDR1 and CDR2 from the germline V gene are SGHKS and YYEKEE (reference sequence). V was pared by 1 base and J by 4 bases, with 3 bases of the junction left unmatched. The CDR3 consists of 14 residues.

CDR3 nucleotide sequence: TGTGCCAGCCCCCCTAGCGGGAGCACAGATACGCAGTATTTT. Its translation is CASPPSGSTDTQYF. The rearrangement uses TRBV28 and TRBJ2-3; 8 nucleotides agree with TRBD2. The junction had 4 bases not matched to a gene; V was cut back by 8 bases and J by 0 bases. This CDR3 has 14 residues. In germline, CDR1 is MDHEN, CDR2 SYDVKM. The whole variable domain, remainder taken from reference TRBV28 and TRBJ2-3, is DVKVTQSSRYLVKRTGEKVFLECVQDMDHENMFWYRQDPGLGLRLIYFSYDVKMKEKGDIPEGYSVSREKKERFSLILESASTNQTSMYLCASPPSGSTDTQYFGPGTRLTVL.

V gene TRBV5-1 combines with J gene TRBJ2-5; 8 bases line up with TRBD1. Germline CDR1 SGHRS, CDR2 YFSETQ. Germline trimming cut 0 bases from V and 1 base from J; bases unmatched to any gene: 5. The CDR3 consists of 16 residues. Written as DNA, the CDR3 is TGCGCCAGCAGCTTGGGGTTGACAGGGGCCCAAGAGACCCAGTACTTC. It specifies CASSLGLTGAQETQYF.

This sequence joins TRBV5-1 and TRBJ2-1; 7 positions agree with TRBD1. CDR3 length equals 16 residues. V lost 0 bases, J lost 2 bases, and 5 bases stayed unmatched. CDR1 is SGHRS, CDR2 YFSETQ, per germline. DNA of the CDR3: TGCGCCAGCAGCTTGGAAGGGCAGGGGGCCTACAATGAGCAGTTCTTC. Translating it yields CASSLEGQGAYNEQFF.

V usage is TRBV7-9 and J usage is TRBJ2-5; maybe TRBD1 (5 bases). V was shortened by 5 bases and J by 0 bases, with 13 bases between the two germline ends. Germline V lookup: CDR1 SEHNR, CDR2 FQNEAQ (reference sequence). CDR3 length equals 15 residues. DNA for the CDR3: TGTGCCAGCAGCCCCCCAGACAGATACCAAGAGACCCAGTACTTC. Its translation: CASSPPDRYQETQYF.

The CDR3 DNA sequence: TGTGCCAGCACCCCGGCAGGGGCGCAACATCAGCCCCAGCATTTT. It is translated as CASTPAGAQHQPQHF. This chain uses TRBV28 with TRBJ1-5, with D tentatively TRBD1 (6 bases). CDR1 and CDR2 from the germline V gene are MDHEN and SYDVKM. Deletions cut 7 bases from V and 5 bases from J, with 18 bases between. The CDR3 is made up of 15 amino acids. Drawing the rest from reference TRBV28 and TRBJ1-5, the complete variable domain is DVKVTQSSRYLVKRTGEKVFLECVQDMDHENMFWYRQDPGLGLRLIYFSYDVKMKEKGDIPEGYSVSREKKERFSLILESASTNQTSMYLCASTPAGAQHQPQHFGDGTRLSIL.

This rearrangement joins TRBV6-5 to TRBJ2-1; 7 positions agree with TRBD1. Germline CDR1 and CDR2: MNHEY and SVGAGI. J gave up 3 bases and V 6 bases, and 8 bases lay outside the gene matches. The length of the CDR3 is 15 residues. The CDR3 DNA sequence: TGTGCCAGCAGGTCCAGGGGGTCCAACTACAATGAGCAGTTCTTC. Translating it yields CASRSRGSNYNEQFF.

V and J are TRBV24-1 and TRBJ2-3, with 14 bases lining up with TRBD2. CDR1 is KGHDR, CDR2 SFDVKD, per germline. The CDR3 is 20 amino acids. Losses at the gene ends were 4 bases for V and 0 bases for J; bases not matched to a gene: 11. The CDR3 nucleotides read TGTGCCACCAGTGACTCCTCCGGGACTAGCGGGAGATGGAGCACAGATACGCAGTATTTT. Translating gives CATSDSSGTSGRWSTDTQYF.

The chain employs TRBV30 and TRBJ1-2, with 7 bases matching TRBD1. With 4 bases clipped from V and 7 bases from J, the junction kept 9 bases outside the gene matches. CDR3 length: 13 amino acids. Germline-derived CDR1 and CDR2 are GTSNPN and SVGIG (reference sequence). The chain's CDR3 is CAWTIRGQRGYTF. The CDR3 DNA is TGTGCCTGGACTATAAGGGGGCAGCGTGGCTACACCTTC.

V is TRBV3-1 (or the pseudogene TRBV3-2) and J is TRBJ2-2; D gene unclear. Germline V gene data show CDR1 as LGHDT and CDR2 as YNNKEL (reference sequence). V lost 3 bases to trimming and J lost 1 base, with 3 bases between them. The CDR3 totals 13 residues. The CDR3 sequence is CASSHRNTGELFF. CDR3 nucleotide sequence: TGTGCCAGCAGCCACAGGAACACCGGGGAGCTGTTTTTT.

The V gene is TRBV5-1, the J gene TRBJ1-1; maybe TRBD1 (6 bases). The CDR3 spans 14 residues. Trimming took 3 bases from V and 2 from J, leaving 11 bases between them. From germline, CDR1 is SGHRS and CDR2 YFSETQ. CDR3 protein: CASSWGRGNTEAFF. The CDR3 DNA sequence: TGCGCCAGCAGCTGGGGCAGGGGCAACACTGAAGCTTTCTTT.

The chain has TRBV24-1 and TRBJ2-5, with D maybe TRBD2 (5 bases). V was cut by 8 bases and J by 1 base, with 16 bases left in between. The CDR3 sequence is 15 residues long. Germline CDR1 is KGHDR and CDR2 is SFDVKD. The CDR3 here is CATNGGAEAQETQYF. CDR3 in DNA: TGTGCCACCAACGGAGGAGCGGAGGCCCAAGAGACCCAGTACTTC.

V is TRBV6-6 and J is TRBJ2-7; D perhaps matches TRBD1 (6 bases). V was cut by 0 bases and J by 0 bases, with 12 bases left in between. The V gene's germline CDR1 is MNHNY and CDR2 SVGAGI (reference sequence). There are 16 residues in the CDR3. CDR3: CASSYSGGLYSYEQYF. CDR3 DNA: TGTGCCAGCAGTTACTCTGGGGGCCTCTACTCCTACGAGCAGTACTTC.

This chain joins TRBV6-5 and TRBJ2-7; TRBD2 matches 8 bases. V was pared by 11 bases and J by 2 bases, with 11 bases of the junction left unmatched. The germline gives CDR1 MNHEY, CDR2 SVGAGI. This CDR3 spans 14 amino acids. CDR3 nucleotide sequence: TGTGCCTCTCGAGACGGGGGGGCCCCCTACGAGCAGTACTTC. Its protein is CASRDGGAPYEQYF.

The CDR3 here is CASSEAGQIYSPLHF. The CDR3 DNA is TGTGCCAGCAGTGAAGCGGGACAAATATATTCACCCCTCCACTTT. The V call is TRBV2, the J call TRBJ1-6, with a weak D call TRBD1 (6 bases). Germline V gives CDR1 SNHLY, CDR2 FYNNEI. The CDR3 runs 15 residues. Trimming stripped 0 bases from V and 8 bases from J, with 11 bases between.

The chain uses TRBV19 and TRBJ2-5, with 7 bases identical to TRBD2. Unmatched junction bases numbered 12, after V lost 4 bases and J lost 1 base. Germline V gene data show CDR1 as LNHDA and CDR2 as SQIVND (reference sequence). CDR3 length: 17 residues. The CDR3 DNA is TGTGCCAGTAGTACCCGGTCCCCGGGGAGGGGCCAAGAGACCCAGTACTTC. This translates into CASSTRSPGRGQETQYF.

This clone was seen only once. V gene TRBV18 combines with J gene TRBJ2-7, with 8 positions matching TRBD1. J lost 0 bases, V lost 6 bases, and 7 bases had no gene match. Germline CDR1 KGHSH, CDR2 LQKENI. The CDR3 extends over 15 amino acids. The CDR3 here is CASSPDRGPSYEQYF. CDR3 sequence (DNA): TGTGCCAGCTCCCCTGACAGGGGCCCCTCCTACGAGCAGTACTTC.

The V gene is TRBV19, the J gene TRBJ1-4; 7 bases agree with TRBD1. This CDR3 comprises 13 residues. The V gene end was trimmed by 6 bases and the J gene end by 6 bases; junction bases not matched to a gene: 4. Germline V CDR1 and CDR2: LNHDA, SQIVND (reference sequence). CDR3 loop: CASRRDSYEKLFF. CDR3 nucleotide sequence: TGTGCCAGTAGAAGGGACAGTTATGAAAAACTGTTTTTT. Variable domain in full (rest from reference TRBV19 and TRBJ1-4): DGGITQSPKYLFRKEGQNVTLSCEQNLNHDAMYWYRQDPGQGLRLIYYSQIVNDFQKGDIAEGYSVSREKKESFPLTVTSAQKNPTAFYLCASRRDSYEKLFFGSGTQLSVL.

The chain has TRBV5-1 and TRBJ1-1; TRBD1 aligns across 9 bases. CDR3 length: 15 residues. Trimming removed 0 bases from V and 0 bases from J; junction bases left unmatched: 0. Per the germline V gene, CDR1 is SGHRS and CDR2 is YFSETQ. CDR3: CASSLGDRVNTEAFF. For the CDR3, the DNA is TGCGCCAGCAGCTTGGGGGACAGGGTGAACACTGAAGCTTTCTTT.

The chain is built from TRBV24-1 and TRBJ2-3; D is uncertain. CDR1 KGHDR and CDR2 SFDVKD come from the germline V gene. This CDR3 spans 13 amino acids. Trimming removed 4 bases from V and 3 bases from J, with 7 bases in between. CDR3 amino acids: CATSDASTDTQYF. Written as DNA, the CDR3 is TGTGCCACCAGTGACGCCAGTACAGATACGCAGTATTTT.

The chain uses TRBV9 and TRBJ1-3; no firm D call. The germline V gene has CDR1 SGDLS and CDR2 YYNGEE. The CDR3 consists of 16 residues. Trimming cost V 2 bases and J 0 bases, with 12 bases left between them. The CDR3 sequence is CASSVDIPFSGNTIYF. In DNA, the CDR3 is TGTGCCAGCAGCGTCGACATCCCCTTCTCTGGAAACACCATATATTTT.

The chain carries TRBV5-1 and TRBJ2-2, with 9 bases lining up with TRBD2. CDR1 and CDR2 (germline): SGHRS, YFSETQ. CDR3 length: 15 residues. V shed 4 bases, J shed 3 bases, and the junction held 4 bases outside the gene matches. CDR3 DNA sequence: TGCGCCAGCAGCCTAGGACTAGCGTACACCGGGGAGCTGTTTTTT. Its protein product is CASSLGLAYTGELFF.